This section outlines one T cell receptor beta chain sequence together with its context. This specimen belongs to a study of blood T cell repertoires in COVID-19. The wider study: The United States, Italy and Spain supplied acute and convalescent COVID-19 samples.

V was clipped by 4 bases and J by 6 bases; unmatched bases: 2. This CDR3 is built from 14 residues. Germline V gives CDR1 SGHAT, CDR2 FQNNGV. The method was immunoSEQ multiplex PCR; TCRdb's version includes in-frame clones alone and lacks a portion of them. The data hold under 50,000 clones, with around 70% observed a single time. This rearrangement joins TRBV11-2 to TRBJ1-5, with 11 bases matching TRBD1. Sequencing was performed on peripheral blood. This receptor was taken from a man older than 75 with acute or convalescent COVID-19. This chain's CDR3 is CASSSDRGLQPQHF. Written as DNA, the CDR3 is TGTGCCAGCAGCTCGGACAGGGGGCTTCAGCCCCAGCATTTT.